The 5 T cell receptor beta chains below come from one sample, sequenced in a study of Ad26.COV2.S vaccination and SARS-CoV-2 variants. This sample's treatment: around 19 received Ad26.COV2.S at low or high dose, single or two shots; roughly five received placebo; per-sample allocation not given. Day 63 following the first vaccine or placebo injection was when the samples were taken. Profiled with immunoSEQ multiplex PCR; TCRdb holds only in-frame clones, not every one. This sample has 400,000 or so clones, with 70% to 90% found just once. The sequencing here drew on peripheral blood, taken in a trial of Ad26.COV2.S vaccine versus placebo. The source is a person between 18 and 65 years old who received the Ad26.COV2.S COVID-19 vaccine or a placebo.

The chain carries TRBV19 and TRBJ2-7; D is perhaps TRBD1 (5 bases). V was pared by 6 bases and J by 2 bases, with 14 bases between. Per the germline V gene, CDR1 is LNHDA and CDR2 is SQIVND (reference sequence). This CDR3 contains 14 residues. CDR3 in DNA: TGTGCCAGTAGACCAAGGGGTAGTACCTACGAGCAGTACTTC. Encoded protein: CASRPRGSTYEQYF.

Note on this clone: The sample carries other DNA sequences with the same CDR3. V usage is TRBV11-3 and J usage is TRBJ1-1; D perhaps matches TRBD1 (5 bases). This CDR3 contains 13 residues. The V end lost 3 bases, the J end lost 1 base, and 6 bases lay between the germline ends. Germline CDR1 is SGHNT and CDR2 is YENEEA. The CDR3 is CASSFGQNTEAFF. The CDR3 DNA reads as TGTGCCAGCAGCTTTGGACAGAACACTGAAGCTTTCTTT.

The chain combines TRBV3-1 (or the pseudogene TRBV3-2) with TRBJ2-7; the D gene is possibly TRBD2 (6 bases). Germline lookup yields CDR1 LGHDT and CDR2 YNNKEL (reference sequence). This CDR3 spans 14 amino acids. V dropped 6 bases and J dropped 5 bases, with 17 bases sitting between them. CDR3 in amino acids: CASSRGAGIHEQYF. CDR3 DNA: TGTGCCAGCAGTCGCGGGGCAGGGATCCACGAGCAGTACTTC.

This clone was observed once. This chain uses TRBV7-2 with TRBJ2-7; 9 nucleotides align to TRBD1. Trimming took 6 bases from V and 5 from J; bases not matched to a gene: 11. The length of the CDR3 is 15 residues. Germline loops: CDR1 SGHTA, CDR2 FQGNSA. The CDR3 DNA follows: TGTGCCAGCAGGGCCGGGACAGGGTGGGGCCACGAGCAGTACTTC. It specifies CASRAGTGWGHEQYF.

The chain employs TRBV19 and TRBJ1-4; possible D gene TRBD1, 5 bases. The V gene's germline CDR1 is LNHDA and CDR2 SQIVND (reference sequence). The V gene lost 5 bases and the J gene lost 4 bases, with 14 bases spanning the gap. CDR3 length equals 15 residues. CDR3 DNA sequence: TGTGCCAGTAGTGATTTTTTGGGGGGTAATGAAAAACTGTTTTTT. This codes for CASSDFLGGNEKLFF.